One and the same sample provided the 17 T cell receptor beta chains below, sequenced in a study of OX40 agonist ivuxolimab in advanced cancers. Clones were read by immunoSEQ multiplex PCR, and TCRdb kept only the in-frame ones, dropping some. Of tens of thousands of clones in the sample, 83% were seen once. The specimen was CD4+ or CD8+ T cells sorted from blood, collected in a trial of the OX40 agonist ivuxolimab. The receptors come from an adult with an advanced solid tumor such as melanoma, head and neck, liver or kidney cancer.

The rearrangement uses TRBV2 and TRBJ2-3, with unresolved D. The V gene lost 8 bases and the J gene lost 5 bases, with 11 bases spanning the gap. The CDR3 covers 12 residues. Germline CDR1 is SNHLY and CDR2 is FYNNEI. CDR3 in DNA: TGTGCCAGCGGAAGGGTTGTAGATACGCAGTATTTT. It specifies CASGRVVDTQYF.

The table lists this clone with a few counts. The J gene is TRBJ1-6, the V gene TRBV28, with D maybe TRBD1 (5 bases). This CDR3 is built from 15 residues. V dropped 3 bases and J dropped 8 bases, with 14 bases sitting between them. Germline V gives CDR1 MDHEN, CDR2 SYDVKM. Here the CDR3 reads CASSLQGLVHSPLHF. CDR3 DNA: TGTGCCAGCAGTTTGCAGGGTCTGGTCCATTCACCCCTCCACTTT.

Only a few counts were recorded for this clone. The chain links TRBV9 to TRBJ2-5, with 11 positions matching TRBD1. The V and J ends lost 1 base and 5 bases, in that order; junction bases with no gene match: 4. This CDR3 is 15 amino acids long. In germline, CDR1 is SGDLS, CDR2 YYNGEE. The CDR3 protein is CASSVYRDRGETQYF. The CDR3 nucleotides read TGTGCCAGCAGCGTATACCGGGACAGGGGGGAGACCCAGTACTTC.

The rearrangement joins TRBV27 to TRBJ2-7; 10 nucleotides agree with TRBD2. V lost 6 bases to trimming and J lost 4 bases; unmatched junction nucleotides: 3. Germline V gives CDR1 MNHEY, CDR2 SMNVEV (reference sequence). The CDR3 runs to 13 residues. The CDR3 region has the DNA TGTGCCAGCAGGGGTAGCGGGAGGTACGAGCAGTACTTC. It encodes CASRGSGRYEQYF.

V gene TRBV9 combines with J gene TRBJ1-3; maybe TRBD1 (6 bases). V lost 0 bases and J lost 2, with 15 bases in between. The length of the CDR3 is 17 residues. The V gene's germline CDR1 is SGDLS and CDR2 YYNGEE. CDR3 coding DNA: TGTGCCAGCAGCGTAGCCCATGGACAGACCACTGGAAACACCATATATTTT. Amino acid sequence: CASSVAHGQTTGNTIYF.

This clone appeared once. The chain links TRBV7-2 to TRBJ2-2; D perhaps matches TRBD2 (5 bases). From germline, CDR1 is SGHTA and CDR2 FQGNSA. V lost 0 bases and J 7 bases, leaving 9 bases between the germline ends. The CDR3 is made up of 14 amino acids. This chain's CDR3 is CASSLAPGIGELFF. The DNA of the CDR3 is TGTGCCAGCAGCTTAGCGCCGGGGATCGGGGAGCTGTTTTTT.

The chain combines TRBV29-1 with TRBJ1-3; perhaps TRBD1 as D (5 bases). The CDR3 sequence is 17 residues long. V shed 1 base and J shed 9 bases, with 25 bases lying between them. CDR1 is SQVTM and CDR2 is ANQGSEA in the germline V gene. The CDR3: CSVEGLETDPPGGTIYF. The CDR3 DNA reads as TGCAGCGTTGAAGGGCTTGAGACAGACCCACCCGGGGGCACCATATATTTT.

This clone has ten or more counts. The V gene is TRBV5-1, the J gene TRBJ1-6; 8 bases fit TRBD1. There are 15 residues in the CDR3. The junction had 19 bases not matched to a gene; V was cut back by 5 bases and J by 18 bases. CDR1 is SGHRS, CDR2 YFSETQ, per germline. CDR3 residues: CASSPTSYIRDRPHF. The CDR3 coding sequence is TGCGCCAGCAGTCCAACGTCATATATCCGGGACAGGCCCCACTTT.

The chain joins TRBV5-1 to TRBJ2-7, with D perhaps TRBD2 (6 bases). The CDR3 runs 14 residues. Trimming left V 0 bases short and J 0 bases short, with 7 bases between. Per the germline V gene, CDR1 is SGHRS and CDR2 is YFSETQ. This CDR3 is CASSLGRGSYEQYF. The CDR3 nucleotides read TGCGCCAGCAGCTTGGGGCGGGGCTCCTACGAGCAGTACTTC.

The V call is TRBV11-2, the J call TRBJ2-1; 8 bases are shared with TRBD2. The germline V gene has CDR1 SGHAT and CDR2 FQNNGV. The CDR3 runs to 16 residues. After removal of 6 bases from V and 2 bases from J, the junction contained 9 bases not matched to a gene. CDR3 coding DNA: TGTGCCAGCAGAAGAACCGGGACTAGGACCTACAATGAGCAGTTCTTC. Protein: CASRRTGTRTYNEQFF.

The rearrangement links TRBV14 to TRBJ1-1; weak D call: TRBD1 (6 bases). Looked up from germline, CDR1 is SGHDN and CDR2 is FVKESK. The CDR3 is 11 amino acids. The V end lost 5 bases, the J end lost 8 bases, and 9 bases lay between the germline ends. Here the CDR3 reads CASSWRGEAFF. In DNA, the CDR3 is TGTGCCAGCAGCTGGAGGGGGGAAGCTTTCTTT.

The chain is built from TRBV5-5 and TRBJ2-2; D tentatively reads TRBD1 or TRBD2 (6 bases each). Germline assignment: CDR1 SGHKS and CDR2 YYEKEE (reference sequence). The CDR3 spans 17 residues. V shed 4 bases and J shed 4 bases, with 20 bases lying between them. The CDR3 region is CASSPREQGPITGELFF. The CDR3, as DNA: TGTGCCAGCAGCCCGCGGGAACAGGGCCCGATCACCGGGGAGCTGTTTTTT. Supplemented by reference TRBV5-5 and TRBJ2-2, the full variable domain reads DAGVTQSPTHLIKTRGQQVTLRCSPISGHKSVSWYQQVLGQGPQFIFQYYEKEERGRGNFPDRFSARQFPNYSSELNVNALLLGDSALYLCASSPREQGPITGELFFGEGSRLTVL.

This clone was recorded once. V usage is TRBV5-5 and J usage is TRBJ2-7; the D is unclear. V was trimmed by 0 bases and J by 4 bases, leaving 8 bases between them. This CDR3 spans 13 amino acids. Germline assignment: CDR1 SGHKS and CDR2 YYEKEE (reference sequence). The CDR3 DNA follows: TGTGCCAGCAGCTTGGCAGGATCTTACGAGCAGTACTTC. This sequence encodes CASSLAGSYEQYF.

This clone appeared a few times. The rearrangement links TRBV18 to TRBJ1-2; D unclear. Germline CDR1 is KGHSH and CDR2 is LQKENI. The CDR3 has 14 residues. V was shortened by 3 bases and J by 4 bases, with 12 bases between the two germline ends. The DNA for the CDR3 is TGTGCCAGCTCACCGGAGGGAGGACCCTATGGCTACACCTTC. Translated, it gives CASSPEGGPYGYTF.

The V call is TRBV6-8, the J call TRBJ2-7; D is possibly TRBD2 (6 bases). Germline-derived CDR1 and CDR2 are MNHGY and SAAAGT. The CDR3 contains 14 residues. V lost 6 bases to trimming and J lost 4 bases, with 16 bases between them. The CDR3 nucleotides are TGTGCCAGCAGCTCTCGGAGGGCCGGATACGAGCAGTACTTC. Translating it yields CASSSRRAGYEQYF.

The V gene is TRBV5-6, the J gene TRBJ1-6, with TRBD1 matching over 8 bases. Per germline, CDR1 SGHDT and CDR2 YYEEEE. Unmatched junction bases numbered 3, after V lost 4 bases and J lost 0 bases. The CDR3 runs 16 residues. The CDR3 spells CASSRTGGSYNSPLHF. CDR3 in DNA: TGTGCCAGCAGCCGTACAGGGGGCTCCTATAATTCACCCCTCCACTTT.

The chain carries TRBV11-2 and TRBJ2-5; 8 bases map to TRBD1. The end of the DNA is better explained by TRBJ2-7, so the J call may be wrong. This CDR3 is 15 amino acids long. CDR1 SGHAT and CDR2 FQNNGV come from the germline V gene. The CDR3 nucleotides read TGTGCCAGCAGCTCCGGACAGGGACTGACCTACGAGCAGTACTTC. Its translation: CASSSGQGLTYEQYF.